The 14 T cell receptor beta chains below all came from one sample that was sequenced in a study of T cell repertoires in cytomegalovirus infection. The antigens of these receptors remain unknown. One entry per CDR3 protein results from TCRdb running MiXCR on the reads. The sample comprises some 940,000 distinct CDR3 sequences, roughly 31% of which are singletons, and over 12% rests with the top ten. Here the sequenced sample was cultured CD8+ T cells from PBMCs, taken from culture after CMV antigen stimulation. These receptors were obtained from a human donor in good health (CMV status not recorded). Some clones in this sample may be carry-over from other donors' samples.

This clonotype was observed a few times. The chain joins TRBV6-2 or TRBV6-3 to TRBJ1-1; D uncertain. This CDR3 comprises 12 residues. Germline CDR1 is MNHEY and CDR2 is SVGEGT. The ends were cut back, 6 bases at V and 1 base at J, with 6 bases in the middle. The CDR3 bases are TGTGCCAGCAGAGGTACGAACACTGAAGCTTTCTTT. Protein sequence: CASRGTNTEAFF.

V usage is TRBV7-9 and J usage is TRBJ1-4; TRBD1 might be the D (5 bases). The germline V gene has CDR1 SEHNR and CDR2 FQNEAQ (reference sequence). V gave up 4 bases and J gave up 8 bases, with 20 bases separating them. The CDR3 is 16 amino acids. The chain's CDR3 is CASSSWDPREKEKLFF. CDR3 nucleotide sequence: TGTGCCAGCAGCTCATGGGACCCTCGAGAAAAGGAAAAACTGTTTTTT.

The CDR3 region is CASETGVNTEAFF. CDR3 bases: TGTGCCAGTGAGACAGGGGTGAACACTGAAGCTTTCTTT. V and J are TRBV19 and TRBJ1-1; 8 nucleotides line up with TRBD1. Germline CDR1 is LNHDA and CDR2 is SQIVND (reference sequence). The CDR3 is 13 residues long. The V segment lost 8 bases and the J segment 0 bases; nucleotides outside the gene matches: 2.

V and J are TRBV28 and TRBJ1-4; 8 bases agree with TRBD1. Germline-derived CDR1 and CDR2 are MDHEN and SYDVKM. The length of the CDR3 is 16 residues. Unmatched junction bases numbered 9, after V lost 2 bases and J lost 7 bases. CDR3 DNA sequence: TGTGCCAGCAGTTTACAGAGGACAGGGTGGCGTGAAAAACTGTTTTTT. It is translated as CASSLQRTGWREKLFF.

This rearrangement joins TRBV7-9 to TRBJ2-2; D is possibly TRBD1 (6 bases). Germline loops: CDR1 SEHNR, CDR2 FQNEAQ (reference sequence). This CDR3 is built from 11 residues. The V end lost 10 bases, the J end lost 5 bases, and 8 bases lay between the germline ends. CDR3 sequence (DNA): TGTGCCATAACAGGGACCGGGGAGCTGTTTTTT. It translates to CAITGTGELFF.

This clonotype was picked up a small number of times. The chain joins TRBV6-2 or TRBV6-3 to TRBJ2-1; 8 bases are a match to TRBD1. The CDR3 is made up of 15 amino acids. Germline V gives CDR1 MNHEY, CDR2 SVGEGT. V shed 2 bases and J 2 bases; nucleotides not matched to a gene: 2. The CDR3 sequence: CASSYDRGPYNEQFF. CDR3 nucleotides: TGTGCCAGCAGTTACGACAGGGGCCCCTACAATGAGCAGTTCTTC.

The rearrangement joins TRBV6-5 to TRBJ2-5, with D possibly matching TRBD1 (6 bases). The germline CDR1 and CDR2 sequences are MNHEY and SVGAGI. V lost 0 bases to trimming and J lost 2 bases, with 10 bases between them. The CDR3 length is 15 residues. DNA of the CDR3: TGTGCCAGCAGTTACTCGTGGGGGCCGCAAGAGACCCAGTACTTC. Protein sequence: CASSYSWGPQETQYF.

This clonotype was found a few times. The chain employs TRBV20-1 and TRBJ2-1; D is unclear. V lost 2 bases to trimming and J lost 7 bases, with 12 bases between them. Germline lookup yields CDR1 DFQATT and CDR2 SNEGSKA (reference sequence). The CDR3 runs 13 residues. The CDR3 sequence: CSARSARVNEQFF. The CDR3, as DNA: TGCAGTGCTAGATCGGCCCGCGTAAATGAGCAGTTCTTC.

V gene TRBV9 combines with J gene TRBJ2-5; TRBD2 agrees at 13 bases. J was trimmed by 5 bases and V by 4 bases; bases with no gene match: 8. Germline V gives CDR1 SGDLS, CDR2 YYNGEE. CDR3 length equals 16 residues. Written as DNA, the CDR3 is TGTGCCAGCAGCTACTCGACTAGCGGGGGGATGGAGACCCAGTACTTC. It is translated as CASSYSTSGGMETQYF.

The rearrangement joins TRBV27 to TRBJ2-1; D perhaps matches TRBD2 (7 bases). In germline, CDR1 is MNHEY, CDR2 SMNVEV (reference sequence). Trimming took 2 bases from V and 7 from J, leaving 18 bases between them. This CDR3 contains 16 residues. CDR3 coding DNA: TGTGCCAGCAGTTTAGCCCGGGGGGCCCGTGGGAATGAGCAGTTCTTC. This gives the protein CASSLARGARGNEQFF.

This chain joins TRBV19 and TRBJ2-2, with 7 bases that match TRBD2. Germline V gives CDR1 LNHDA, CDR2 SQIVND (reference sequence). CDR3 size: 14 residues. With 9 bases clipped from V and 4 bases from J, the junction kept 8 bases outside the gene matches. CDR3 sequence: CASTPWGGTGELFF. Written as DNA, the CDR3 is TGTGCCAGCACCCCTTGGGGGGGCACCGGGGAGCTGTTTTTT.

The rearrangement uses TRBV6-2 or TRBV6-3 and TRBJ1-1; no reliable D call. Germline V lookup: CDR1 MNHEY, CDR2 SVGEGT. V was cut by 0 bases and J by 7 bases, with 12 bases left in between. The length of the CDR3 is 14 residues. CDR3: CASSYSEVLGEAFF. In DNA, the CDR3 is TGTGCCAGCAGTTACTCGGAGGTACTGGGTGAAGCTTTCTTT.

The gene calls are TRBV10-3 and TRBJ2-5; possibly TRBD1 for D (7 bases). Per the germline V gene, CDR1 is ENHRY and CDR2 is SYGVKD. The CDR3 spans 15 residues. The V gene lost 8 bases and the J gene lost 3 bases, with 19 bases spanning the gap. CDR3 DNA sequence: TGTGCCATCCGGGGGCTCGGGACAGACGAAGAGACCCAGTACTTC. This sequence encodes CAIRGLGTDEETQYF.

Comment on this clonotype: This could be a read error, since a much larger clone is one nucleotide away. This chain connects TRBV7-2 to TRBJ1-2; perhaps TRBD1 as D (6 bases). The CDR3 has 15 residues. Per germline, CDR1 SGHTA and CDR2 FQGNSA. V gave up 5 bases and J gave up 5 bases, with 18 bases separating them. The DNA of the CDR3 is TGTGCCAGCAGCCCCGGGACATGGGCCCTATATGGCTACACCTTC. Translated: CASSPGTWALYGYTF. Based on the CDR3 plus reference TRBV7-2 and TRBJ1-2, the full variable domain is GAGVSQSPSNKVTEKGKDVELRCDPISGHTALYWYRQSLGQGLEFLIYFQGNSAPDKSGLPSDRFSAERTGGSVSTLTIQRTQQEDSAVYLCASSPGTWALYGYTFGSGTRLTVV.